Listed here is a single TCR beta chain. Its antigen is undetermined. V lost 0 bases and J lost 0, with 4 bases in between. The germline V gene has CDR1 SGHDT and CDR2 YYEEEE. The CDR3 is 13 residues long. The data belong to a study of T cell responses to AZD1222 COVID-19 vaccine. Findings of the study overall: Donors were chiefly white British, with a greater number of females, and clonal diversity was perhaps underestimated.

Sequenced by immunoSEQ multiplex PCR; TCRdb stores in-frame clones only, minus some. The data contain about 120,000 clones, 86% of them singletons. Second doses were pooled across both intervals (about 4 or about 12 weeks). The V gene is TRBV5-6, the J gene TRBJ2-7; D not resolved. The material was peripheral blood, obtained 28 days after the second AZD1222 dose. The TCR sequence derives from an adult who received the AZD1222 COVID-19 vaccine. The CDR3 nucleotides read TGTGCCAGCAGCTTGGAAAGCTCCTACGAGCAGTACTTC. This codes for CASSLESSYEQYF.